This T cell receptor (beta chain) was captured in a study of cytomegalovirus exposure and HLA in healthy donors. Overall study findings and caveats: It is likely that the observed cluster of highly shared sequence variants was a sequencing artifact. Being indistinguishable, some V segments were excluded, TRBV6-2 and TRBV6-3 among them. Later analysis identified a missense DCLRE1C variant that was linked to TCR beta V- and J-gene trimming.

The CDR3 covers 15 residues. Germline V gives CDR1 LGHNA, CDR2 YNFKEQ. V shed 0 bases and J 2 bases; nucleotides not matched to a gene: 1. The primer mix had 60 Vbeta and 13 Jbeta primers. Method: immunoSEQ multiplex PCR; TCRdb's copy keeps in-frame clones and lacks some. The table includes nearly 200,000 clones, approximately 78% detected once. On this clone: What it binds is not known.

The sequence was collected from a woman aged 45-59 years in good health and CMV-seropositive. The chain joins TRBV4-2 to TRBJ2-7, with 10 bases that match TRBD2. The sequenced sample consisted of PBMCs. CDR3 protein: CASSQELAGPYEQYF. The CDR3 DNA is TGTGCCAGCAGCCAAGAACTAGCGGGGCCCTACGAGCAGTACTTC.